The sequence of this T cell receptor (beta chain) was determined in a study of blood T cell repertoires in COVID-19 (dated by TCRdb to the early 2020s). Regarding the complete study: Samples from collaborators originated in the United States, Italy and Spain and spanned both the acute and convalescent phases of COVID-19. The material from the prospective study consisted of cDNA or gDNA derived from T cells, B-cell-depleted T cells, or PBMCs. Subjects who had been exposed to COVID-19, were actively infected with it, or had recovered from it provided the deeply sampled blood TCRbeta repertoires that made up the dataset. The repertoires were made available in a free public database intended to serve as a resource for research on the immune response to SARS-CoV-2. The samples were drawn from the first 160 participants of the ongoing ImmuneRACE study and from 1,254 subjects provided by 6 global collaborators. Nearly every sample came with metadata listing a de-identified subject ID, COVID-19 status, age in years and sex. HLA class I and class II types, where available, came from metadata supplied by the sample provider rather than from assay-based typing.

Broader findings and caveats from the paper: How much clinical and demographic metadata was included differed by source and by participant, and the metadata was provided uncurated.

The immunoSEQ Assay, a bias-controlled multiplex PCR, was used to amplify TCRbeta CDR3 regions from genomic DNA. In the authors' own workflow: The number of nucleated cells in each sample was estimated from the amplification of reference gene primers within the assay. Sequence reads were collapsed and filtered to measure the absolute abundance of every unique TCRbeta CDR3 rearrangement. For each sample, productive Simpson clonality was calculated as the square root of Simpson's diversity index across productive rearrangements. The clones in this table, taken by TCRdb from immuneACCESS, are in-frame only. Not every clone is retained; where verified, under half of the shortfall comes from an unresolved V gene, and the cause of the rest is unknown. That table supplies the V and J calls and clone size; D and trimming were determined from the DNA. Here the sample has almost 250,000 clones; around 86% occur a single time. About 1.5% of the sample lies in the top ten.

The sample holds one count of this clone. The clone's antigen remains unknown. No quality values exist for individual bases; no much larger clone is one base distant. V is cut back by 1 base and J by 0 bases, with 8 bases in the junction unmatched. CDR1 GTSNPN and CDR2 SVGIG were looked up in the germline V gene (reference sequence). The CDR3 goes from the cysteine to the phenylalanine over 17 residues. Only the CDR3 DNA is retained, 51 bases long and in frame from the first base. In the prospective study, participants were about 18 to 90 years old, resided in 20 to 30 geographic areas of the United States, and were enrolled through a virtual design. Cohort assignment in the prospective study relied on participant-reported clinical history from a screening survey and a study questionnaire. Recovered participants in ImmuneRACE Cohort 3 were defined by two consecutive negative NP/OP PCR tests, clearance by a healthcare professional, or resolution of symptoms. Each participant in the prospective study had whole blood, serum and a nasopharyngeal or oropharyngeal swab collected by mobile phlebotomists. Prospective study participants could optionally give additional blood draws and questionnaires over a roughly 2-month period. Before DNA extraction, prospective study blood samples were shipped either frozen or at room temperature.

The TCR sequence derives from a woman aged 50 to 65 who had recovered from COVID-19. The rearrangement combines TRBV30 with TRBJ1-5; 8 nucleotides in the junction match TRBD1. The sequenced material came from PBMCs or T cells enriched from blood (not recorded which). The sequenced DNA is TGTGCCTGGAGTGCCGGGACAGGAGTGTTTAGCAATCAGCCCCAGCATTTT. Its translation is CAWSAGTGVFSNQPQHF.